Listed below are T cell receptor beta chains from one sample, sequenced in a study of T cell repertoires in cytomegalovirus infection. TCRdb re-called the reads with MiXCR, one entry per CDR3 protein. The sample lists more than 150,000 distinct CDR3 sequences, about 30% occurring once. Material: PBMCs. The receptors were gathered from a human donor in good health (CMV status not recorded). Some clones in this sample may be carry-over from other donors' samples. The CDR3 runs from the conserved cysteine through the conserved F or W. The D gene is left open where the match is weak.

J gene: TRBJ1-5
V gene: TRBV14
D gene: -
CDR3 protein: CASSAGTFSNQPQHF

J gene: TRBJ1-2
V gene: TRBV10-1
D gene: -
CDR3 protein: CASSDSGLGGYTF

J gene: TRBJ1-1
V gene: TRBV19
D gene: -
CDR3 protein: CASTSDRPNTEAFF

J gene: TRBJ2-2
V gene: TRBV7-9
D gene: -
CDR3 protein: CASRGPDHTGELFF

J gene: TRBJ2-4
V gene: TRBV19
D gene: TRBD1
CDR3 protein: CASTEDRANIQYF

J gene: TRBJ1-1
V gene: TRBV7-8
D gene: TRBD1
CDR3 protein: CASIRTGLTEAFF

J gene: TRBJ1-3
V gene: TRBV11-1
D gene: TRBD1
CDR3 protein: CASSWDSVSGNTIYF

J gene: TRBJ2-1
V gene: TRBV5-6
D gene: -
CDR3 protein: CASSLERTEYNEQFF

J gene: TRBJ1-1
V gene: TRBV6-2/TRBV6-3
D gene: TRBD1
CDR3 protein: CASSYSRTGDTEAFF

J gene: TRBJ2-3
V gene: TRBV29-1
D gene: -
CDR3 protein: CSSTGTSTDTQYF

J gene: TRBJ1-1
V gene: TRBV12-3/TRBV12-4
D gene: -
CDR3 protein: CASSLGPINTEAFF

J gene: TRBJ1-4
V gene: TRBV7-8
D gene: -
CDR3 protein: CASYHGEKLFF

J gene: TRBJ2-1
V gene: TRBV6-1
D gene: -
CDR3 protein: CASGAYNEQFF

J gene: TRBJ2-7
V gene: TRBV7-2
D gene: -
CDR3 protein: CASSRFSYEQYF

J gene: TRBJ2-6
V gene: TRBV20-1
D gene: -
CDR3 protein: CSADGRNSGANVLTF

J gene: TRBJ2-3
V gene: TRBV14
D gene: -
CDR3 protein: CASSQVGADADTQYF

J gene: TRBJ2-4
V gene: TRBV7-2
D gene: -
CDR3 protein: CASSLSSVGAKNIQYF

J gene: TRBJ2-5
V gene: TRBV2
D gene: -
CDR3 protein: CASNTGGNGETQYF

J gene: TRBJ1-1
V gene: TRBV29-1
D gene: -
CDR3 protein: CSAPSRGRENTEAFF

J gene: TRBJ2-1
V gene: TRBV14
D gene: -
CDR3 protein: CASSQEPKDNEQFF

J gene: TRBJ1-1
V gene: TRBV7-9
D gene: -
CDR3 protein: CASTGDRALEAFF

J gene: TRBJ1-5
V gene: TRBV5-1
D gene: -
CDR3 protein: CASSTGPSTDQPQHF

J gene: TRBJ2-7
V gene: TRBV20-1
D gene: -
CDR3 protein: CSAPYGGRPYEQYF

J gene: TRBJ1-1
V gene: TRBV11-2
D gene: -
CDR3 protein: CASTLGVNTEAFF

J gene: TRBJ1-2
V gene: TRBV2
D gene: -
CDR3 protein: CASSELRQRGYTF

J gene: TRBJ1-2
V gene: TRBV20-1
D gene: TRBD1
CDR3 protein: CSARTTGATNYGYTF

J gene: TRBJ1-6
V gene: TRBV20-1
D gene: TRBD1
CDR3 protein: CSAGGQSSYNSPLHF

J gene: TRBJ1-2
V gene: TRBV6-1
D gene: -
CDR3 protein: CASSSPLILANYGYTF

J gene: TRBJ1-2
V gene: TRBV4-3
D gene: -
CDR3 protein: CASSQDSTEMNYGYTF

J gene: TRBJ2-1
V gene: TRBV19
D gene: TRBD2
CDR3 protein: CASSQRGSYNEQFF

J gene: TRBJ2-3
V gene: TRBV30
D gene: TRBD1
CDR3 protein: CAWATGGPGADTQYF

J gene: TRBJ1-2
V gene: TRBV12-3/TRBV12-4
D gene: -
CDR3 protein: CASSLSENYGYTF

J gene: TRBJ1-5
V gene: TRBV29-1
D gene: -
CDR3 protein: CSVGAGSNQPQHF

J gene: TRBJ2-2
V gene: TRBV12-3/TRBV12-4
D gene: -
CDR3 protein: CASSPRGGDGTGELFF

J gene: TRBJ2-7
V gene: TRBV2
D gene: TRBD2
CDR3 protein: CASSVGGGFSYEQYF

J gene: TRBJ2-1
V gene: TRBV12-3/TRBV12-4
D gene: -
CDR3 protein: CASSLLVGVGGEQFF

J gene: TRBJ2-3
V gene: TRBV12-5
D gene: -
CDR3 protein: CASGSEGADTQYF

J gene: TRBJ2-1
V gene: TRBV19
D gene: -
CDR3 protein: CAVRDLASSEQFF

J gene: TRBJ2-1
V gene: TRBV19
D gene: TRBD2
CDR3 protein: CASSIGGASNEQFF

J gene: TRBJ2-6
V gene: TRBV15
D gene: TRBD1
CDR3 protein: CATSRDRAGANVLTF

J gene: TRBJ1-1
V gene: TRBV6-2/TRBV6-3
D gene: -
CDR3 protein: CASSYSRGPDTEAFF

J gene: TRBJ2-7
V gene: TRBV7-6
D gene: -
CDR3 protein: CASSLGTGARRAEQYF